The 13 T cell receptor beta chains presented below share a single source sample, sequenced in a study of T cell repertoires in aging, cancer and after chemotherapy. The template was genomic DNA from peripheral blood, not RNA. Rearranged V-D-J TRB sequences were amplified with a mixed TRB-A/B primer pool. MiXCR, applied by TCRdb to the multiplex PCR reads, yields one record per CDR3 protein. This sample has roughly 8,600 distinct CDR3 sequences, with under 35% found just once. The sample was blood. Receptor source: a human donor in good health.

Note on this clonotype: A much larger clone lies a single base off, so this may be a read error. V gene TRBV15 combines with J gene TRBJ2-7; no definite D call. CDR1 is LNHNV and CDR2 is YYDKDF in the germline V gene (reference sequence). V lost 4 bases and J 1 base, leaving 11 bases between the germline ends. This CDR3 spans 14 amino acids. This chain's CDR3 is CATSKEGLSYEQYF. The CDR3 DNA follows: TGTGCCACCAGCAAAGAAGGATTGTCCTACGAGCAGTACTTC.

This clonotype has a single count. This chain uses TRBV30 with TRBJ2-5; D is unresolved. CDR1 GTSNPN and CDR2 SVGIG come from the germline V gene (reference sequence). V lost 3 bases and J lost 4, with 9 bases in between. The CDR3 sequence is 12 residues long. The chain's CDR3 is CAWRVGGETQYF. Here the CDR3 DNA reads TGTGCCTGGAGAGTCGGCGGAGAGACCCAGTACTTC. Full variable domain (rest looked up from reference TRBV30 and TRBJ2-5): SQTIHQWPATLVQPVGSPLSLECTVEGTSNPNLYWYRQAAGRGLQLLFYSVGIGQISSEVPQNLSASRPQDRQFILSSKKLLLSDSGFYLCAWRVGGETQYFGPGTRLLVL.

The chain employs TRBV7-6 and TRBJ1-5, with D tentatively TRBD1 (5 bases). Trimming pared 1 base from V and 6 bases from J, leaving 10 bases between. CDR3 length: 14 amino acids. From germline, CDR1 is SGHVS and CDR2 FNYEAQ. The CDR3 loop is CASSLERGAQPQHF. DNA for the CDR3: TGTGCCAGCAGCTTAGAGAGGGGAGCTCAGCCCCAGCATTTT.

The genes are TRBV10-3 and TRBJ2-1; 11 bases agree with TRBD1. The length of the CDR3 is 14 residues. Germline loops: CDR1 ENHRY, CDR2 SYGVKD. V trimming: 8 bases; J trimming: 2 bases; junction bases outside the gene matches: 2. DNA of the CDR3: TGTGCCATCGGGGGACAGGGGGCCTACAATGAGCAGTTCTTC. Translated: CAIGGQGAYNEQFF.

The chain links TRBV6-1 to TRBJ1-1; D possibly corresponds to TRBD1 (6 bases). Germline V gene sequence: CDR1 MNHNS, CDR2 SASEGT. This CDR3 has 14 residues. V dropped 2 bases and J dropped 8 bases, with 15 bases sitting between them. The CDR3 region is CASSELDRTLEAFF. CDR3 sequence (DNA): TGTGCCAGCAGTGAATTGGACAGAACCCTCGAAGCTTTCTTT.

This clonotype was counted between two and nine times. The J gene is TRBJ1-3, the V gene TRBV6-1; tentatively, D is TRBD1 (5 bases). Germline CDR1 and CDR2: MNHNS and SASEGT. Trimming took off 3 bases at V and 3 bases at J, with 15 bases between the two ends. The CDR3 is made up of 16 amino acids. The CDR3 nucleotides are TGTGCCAGCAGTGAGACAGAGGGATTCCTTGGAAACACCATATATTTT. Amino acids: CASSETEGFLGNTIYF.

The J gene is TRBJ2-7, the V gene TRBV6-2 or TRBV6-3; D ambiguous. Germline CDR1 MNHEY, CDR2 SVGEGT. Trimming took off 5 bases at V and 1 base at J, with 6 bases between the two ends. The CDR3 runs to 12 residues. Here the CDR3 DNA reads TGTGCCAGCAGTAAAGGATCCTACGAGCAGTACTTC. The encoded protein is CASSKGSYEQYF.

The CDR3 reads CAWSPTGWNTEAFF. In DNA, the CDR3 is TGTGCCTGGAGCCCGACAGGGTGGAACACTGAAGCTTTCTTT. The chain uses TRBV30 and TRBJ1-1; 7 positions match TRBD1. Germline CDR1 is GTSNPN and CDR2 is SVGIG (reference sequence). Germline trimming cut 3 bases from V and 1 base from J; bases unmatched to any gene: 5. This CDR3 comprises 14 residues.

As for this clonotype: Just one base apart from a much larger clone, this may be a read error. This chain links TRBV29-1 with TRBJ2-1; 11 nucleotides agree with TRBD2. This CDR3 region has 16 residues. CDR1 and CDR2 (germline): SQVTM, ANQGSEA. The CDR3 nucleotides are TGCAGCGTACCCAGACTAGCGGGGAACTACTACAATAAGCAGTTCTTC. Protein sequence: CSVPRLAGNYYNKQFF.

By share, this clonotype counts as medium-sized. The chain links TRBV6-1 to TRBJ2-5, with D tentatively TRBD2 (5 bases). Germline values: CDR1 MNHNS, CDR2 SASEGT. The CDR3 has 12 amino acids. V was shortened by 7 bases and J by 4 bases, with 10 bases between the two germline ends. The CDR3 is CASTGSGETQYF. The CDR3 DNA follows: TGTGCCAGCACGGGGAGCGGAGAGACCCAGTACTTC.

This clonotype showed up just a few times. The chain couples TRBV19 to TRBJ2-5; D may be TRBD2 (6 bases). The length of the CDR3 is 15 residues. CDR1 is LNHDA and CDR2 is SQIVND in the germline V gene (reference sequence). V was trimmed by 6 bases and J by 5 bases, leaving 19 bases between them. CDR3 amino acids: CASSEPMEGPETQYF. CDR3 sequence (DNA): TGTGCCAGTAGCGAGCCTATGGAGGGTCCGGAGACCCAGTACTTC.

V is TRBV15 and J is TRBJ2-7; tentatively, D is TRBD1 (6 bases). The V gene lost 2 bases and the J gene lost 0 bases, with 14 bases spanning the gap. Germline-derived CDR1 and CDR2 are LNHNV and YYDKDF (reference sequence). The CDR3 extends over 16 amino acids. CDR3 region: CATSRTQGTFSYEQYF. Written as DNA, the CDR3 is TGTGCCACCAGCAGAACCCAGGGGACCTTCTCCTACGAGCAGTACTTC.

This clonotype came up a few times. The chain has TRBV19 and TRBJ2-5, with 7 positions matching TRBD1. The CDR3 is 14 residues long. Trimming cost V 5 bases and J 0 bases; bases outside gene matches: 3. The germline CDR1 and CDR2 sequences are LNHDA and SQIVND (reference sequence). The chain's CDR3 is CASSYGQDQETQYF. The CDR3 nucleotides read TGTGCCAGTAGTTACGGACAGGACCAAGAGACCCAGTACTTC.